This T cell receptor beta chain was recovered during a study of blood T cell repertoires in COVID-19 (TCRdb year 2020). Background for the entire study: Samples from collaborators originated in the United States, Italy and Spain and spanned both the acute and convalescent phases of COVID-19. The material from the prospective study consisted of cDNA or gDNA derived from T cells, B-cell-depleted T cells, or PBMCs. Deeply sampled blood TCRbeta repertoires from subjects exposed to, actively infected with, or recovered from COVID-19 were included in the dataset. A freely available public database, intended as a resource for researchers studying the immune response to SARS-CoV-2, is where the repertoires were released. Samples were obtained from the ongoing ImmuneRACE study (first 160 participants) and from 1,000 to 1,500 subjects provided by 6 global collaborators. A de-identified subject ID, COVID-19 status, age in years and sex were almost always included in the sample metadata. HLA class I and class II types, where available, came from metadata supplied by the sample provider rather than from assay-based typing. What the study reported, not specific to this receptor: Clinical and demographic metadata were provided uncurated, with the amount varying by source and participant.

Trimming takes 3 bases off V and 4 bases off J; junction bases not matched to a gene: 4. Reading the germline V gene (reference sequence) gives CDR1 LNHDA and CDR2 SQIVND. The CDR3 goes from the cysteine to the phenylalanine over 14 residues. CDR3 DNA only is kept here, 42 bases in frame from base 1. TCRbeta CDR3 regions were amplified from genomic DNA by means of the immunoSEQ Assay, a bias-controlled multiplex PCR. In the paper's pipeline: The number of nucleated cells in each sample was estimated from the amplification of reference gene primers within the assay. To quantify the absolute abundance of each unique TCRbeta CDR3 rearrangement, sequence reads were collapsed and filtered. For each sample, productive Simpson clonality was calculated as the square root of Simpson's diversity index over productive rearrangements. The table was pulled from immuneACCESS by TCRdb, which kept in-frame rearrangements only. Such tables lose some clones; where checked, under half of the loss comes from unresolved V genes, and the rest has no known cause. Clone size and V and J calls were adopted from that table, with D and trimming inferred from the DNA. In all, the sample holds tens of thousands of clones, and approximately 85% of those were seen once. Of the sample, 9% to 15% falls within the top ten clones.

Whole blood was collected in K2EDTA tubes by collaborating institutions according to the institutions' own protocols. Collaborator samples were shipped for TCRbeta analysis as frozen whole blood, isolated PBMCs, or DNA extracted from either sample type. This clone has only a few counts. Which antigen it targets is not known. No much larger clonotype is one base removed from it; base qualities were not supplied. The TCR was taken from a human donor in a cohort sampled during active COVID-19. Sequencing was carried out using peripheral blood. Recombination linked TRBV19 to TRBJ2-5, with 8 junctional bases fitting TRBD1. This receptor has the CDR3 CASSMSGQGETQYF. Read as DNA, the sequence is TGTGCCAGTAGTATGTCCGGACAGGGAGAGACCCAGTACTTC.